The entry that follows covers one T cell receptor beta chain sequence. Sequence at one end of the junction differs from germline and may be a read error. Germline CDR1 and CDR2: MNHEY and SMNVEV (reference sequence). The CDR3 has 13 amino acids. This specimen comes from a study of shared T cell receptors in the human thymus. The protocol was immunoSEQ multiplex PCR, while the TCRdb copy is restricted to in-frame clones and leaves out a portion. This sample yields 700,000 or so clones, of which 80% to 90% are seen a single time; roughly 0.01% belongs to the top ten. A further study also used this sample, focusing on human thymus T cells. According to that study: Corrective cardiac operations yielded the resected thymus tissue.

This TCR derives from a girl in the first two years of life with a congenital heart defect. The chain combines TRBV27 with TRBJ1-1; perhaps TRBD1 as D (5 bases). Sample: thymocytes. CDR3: CASSFKLGTEAFF. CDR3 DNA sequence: TGTGCCAGCAGTTTTAAGTTGGGGACTGAGGCTTTCTTT.